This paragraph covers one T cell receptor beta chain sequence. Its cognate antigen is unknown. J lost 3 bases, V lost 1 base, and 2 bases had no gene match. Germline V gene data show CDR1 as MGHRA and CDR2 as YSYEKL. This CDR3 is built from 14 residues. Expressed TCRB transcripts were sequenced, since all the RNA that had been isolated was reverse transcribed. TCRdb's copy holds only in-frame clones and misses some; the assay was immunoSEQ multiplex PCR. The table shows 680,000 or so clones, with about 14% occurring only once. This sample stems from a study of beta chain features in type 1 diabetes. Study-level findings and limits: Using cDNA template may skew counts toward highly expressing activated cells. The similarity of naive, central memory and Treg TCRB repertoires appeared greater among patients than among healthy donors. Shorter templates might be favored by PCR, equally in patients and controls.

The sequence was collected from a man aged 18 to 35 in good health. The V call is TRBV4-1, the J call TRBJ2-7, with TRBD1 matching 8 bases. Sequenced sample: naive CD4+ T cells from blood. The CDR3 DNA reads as TGCGCCAGCAGCCAAGGACAGGGGCTCTACGAGCAGTACTTC. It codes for CASSQGQGLYEQYF.